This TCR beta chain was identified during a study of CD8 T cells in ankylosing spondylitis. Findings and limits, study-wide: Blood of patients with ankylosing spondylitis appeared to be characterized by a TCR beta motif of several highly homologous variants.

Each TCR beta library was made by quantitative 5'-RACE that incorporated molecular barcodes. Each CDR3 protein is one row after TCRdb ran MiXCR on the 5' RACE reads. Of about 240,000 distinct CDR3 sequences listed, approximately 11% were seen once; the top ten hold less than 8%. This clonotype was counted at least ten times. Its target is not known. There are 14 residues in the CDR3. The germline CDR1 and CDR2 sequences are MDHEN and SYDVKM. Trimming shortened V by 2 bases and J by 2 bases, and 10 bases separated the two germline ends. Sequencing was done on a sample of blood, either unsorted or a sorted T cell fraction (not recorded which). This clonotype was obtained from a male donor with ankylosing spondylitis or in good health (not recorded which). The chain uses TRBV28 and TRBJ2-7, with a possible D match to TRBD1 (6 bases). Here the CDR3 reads CASSLGQKAYEQYF. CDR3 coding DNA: TGTGCCAGCAGTTTAGGACAGAAGGCCTACGAGCAGTACTTC.